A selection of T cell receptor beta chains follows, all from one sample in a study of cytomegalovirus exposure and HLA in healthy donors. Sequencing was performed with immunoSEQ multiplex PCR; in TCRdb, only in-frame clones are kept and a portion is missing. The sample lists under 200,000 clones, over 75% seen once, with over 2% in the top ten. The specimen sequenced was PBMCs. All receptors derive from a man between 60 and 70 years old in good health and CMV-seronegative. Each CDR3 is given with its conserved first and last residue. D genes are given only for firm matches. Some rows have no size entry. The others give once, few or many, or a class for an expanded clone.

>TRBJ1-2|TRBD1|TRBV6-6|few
TGTGCCAGCAGTCGACAGGGGGTGAGTGGCGGCTATGGCTACACCTTC
CASSRQGVSGGYGYTF
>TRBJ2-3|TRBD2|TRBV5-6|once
TGTGCCAGCAGCGGCCTCGTAGCGGGAGCGGATACGCAGTATTTT
CASSGLVAGADTQYF
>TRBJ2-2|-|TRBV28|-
TGTGCCAGCAGTTCCTCAGGGTCCGGGGAGCTGTTTTTT
CASSSSGSGELFF
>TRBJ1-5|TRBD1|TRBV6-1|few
TGTGCCAGCAGTGAGTCCCCGGTCCGGACAGGGGGCTCGGATCAGCCCCAGCATTTT
CASSESPVRTGGSDQPQHF
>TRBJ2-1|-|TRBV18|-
TGTGCCAGCTCGCTAGATTACAATGAGCAGTTCTTC
CASSLDYNEQFF
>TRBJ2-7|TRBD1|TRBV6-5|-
TGTGCCAGCAGCGACCTGGGACAGTCCTACGAGCAGTACTTC
CASSDLGQSYEQYF
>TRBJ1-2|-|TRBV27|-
TGTGCCAGCAGCCCCCAGGGGATAGACTATGGCTACACCTTC
CASSPQGIDYGYTF
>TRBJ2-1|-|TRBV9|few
TGTGCCAGCAGCGTAACAGGGAGCGATGAGCAGTTCTTC
CASSVTGSDEQFF
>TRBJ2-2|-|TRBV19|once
TGTGCCAGTAGTATAACAGTACCAACCGGGGAGCTGTTTTTT
CASSITVPTGELFF
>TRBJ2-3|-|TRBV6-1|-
TGTGCCAGCAGTGAACAAACTAGCCGAAGCACAGATACGCAGTATTTT
CASSEQTSRSTDTQYF
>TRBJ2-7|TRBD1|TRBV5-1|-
TGCGCCAGCAGCCCCGGGGGGACAGGGGACTACGAGCAGTACTTC
CASSPGGTGDYEQYF
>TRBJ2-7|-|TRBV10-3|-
TGTGCCATCAGTCCTCGGGACGGGAGCTCCTACGAGCAGTACTTC
CAISPRDGSSYEQYF
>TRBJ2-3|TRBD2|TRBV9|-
TGTGCCAGCAGCATGGAGGGGACTAGCGATGCAGATACGCAGTATTTT
CASSMEGTSDADTQYF
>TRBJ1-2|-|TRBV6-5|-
TGTGCCAGCAGTTCTCGGCAGGGTGGCTACACCTTC
CASSSRQGGYTF
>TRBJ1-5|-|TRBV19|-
TGTGCCAGTAGTCCCCACACACAGGGATCCCAGCCCCAGCATTTT
CASSPHTQGSQPQHF
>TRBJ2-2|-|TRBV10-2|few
TGCGCCAGCAATCCGGGAGTTATGAACACCGGGGAGCTGTTTTTT
CASNPGVMNTGELFF
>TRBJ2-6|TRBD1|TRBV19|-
TGTGCCAGTAGTAGACCGGGACAGAACTCTGGGGCCAACGTCCTGACTTTC
CASSRPGQNSGANVLTF
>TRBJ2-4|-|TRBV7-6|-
TGTGCCAGCAGCTTATTCTCAGGGGATGACATTCAGTACTTC
CASSLFSGDDIQYF
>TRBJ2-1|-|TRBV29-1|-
TGCAGCCCCCGGGACACCAATGAGCAGTTCTTC
CSPRDTNEQFF
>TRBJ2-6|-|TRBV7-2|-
TGTGCCAGCAGCTCTACAGAGACTGGGGCCAACGTCCTGACTTTC
CASSSTETGANVLTF
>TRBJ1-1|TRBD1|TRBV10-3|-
TGTGCCATCAGCGATAAAAATATCAGGGGGCAGGAGACTGAAGCTTTCTTT
CAISDKNIRGQETEAFF
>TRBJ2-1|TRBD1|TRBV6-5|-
TGTGCCGGCAGCAGACAGGGCGGCCACAATGAGCAGTTCTTC
CAGSRQGGHNEQFF
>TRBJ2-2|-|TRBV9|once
TGTGCCAGCAGCGTAGCTGGCGAACAGGTCGGGGAGCTGTTTTTT
CASSVAGEQVGELFF
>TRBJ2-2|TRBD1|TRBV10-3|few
TGTGCCATCAGTTTACAGGGGTCCGGGGAGCTGTTTTTT
CAISLQGSGELFF
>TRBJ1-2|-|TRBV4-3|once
TGCGCCAGCAGCCAAGAAGAGGGTTCGTATGGCTACACCTTC
CASSQEEGSYGYTF
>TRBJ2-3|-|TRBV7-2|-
TGTGCCAGCAGCTTTACGGGGGGCGATACGCAGTATTTT
CASSFTGGDTQYF
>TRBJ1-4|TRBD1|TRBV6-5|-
TGTGCCAGCAGTACCCGACAGGGGGCTCGAGAAAAACTGTTTTTT
CASSTRQGAREKLFF
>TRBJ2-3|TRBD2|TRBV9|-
TGTGCCAGCAGCCCAGGCTCCCTAGCGGCCCTTCGGGATACGCAGTATTTT
CASSPGSLAALRDTQYF
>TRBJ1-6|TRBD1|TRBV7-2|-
TGTGCCAGCAGCTCCACAGGGGTCTCACCCCTCCACTTT
CASSSTGVSPLHF
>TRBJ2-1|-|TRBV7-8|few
TGTGCCAGCCAAAGGGAGAACCCCTACAATGAGCAGTTCTTC
CASQRENPYNEQFF
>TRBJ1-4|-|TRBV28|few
TGTGCCAGCAGTAAAATTAGGACAGCAACTAATGAAAAACTGTTTTTT
CASSKIRTATNEKLFF
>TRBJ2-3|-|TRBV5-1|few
TGCGCCAGCAGCTTGGCCTCAGATACGCAGTATTTT
CASSLASDTQYF
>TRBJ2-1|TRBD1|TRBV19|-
TGTGCCAGTAAACAGGGGGCTTACAATGAGCAGTTCTTC
CASKQGAYNEQFF
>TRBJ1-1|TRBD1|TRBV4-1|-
TGCGCCAGCAGTTATAGACAGGGGAAGAACACTGAAGCTTTCTTT
CASSYRQGKNTEAFF
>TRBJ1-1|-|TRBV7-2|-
TGTGCCAGCAGCACTCCGGGGGGGCTGACGAACACTGAAGCTTTCTTT
CASSTPGGLTNTEAFF
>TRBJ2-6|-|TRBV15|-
TGTGCCACCAGCAGGGGCTTTACTTCTGGGGCCAACGTCCTGACTTTC
CATSRGFTSGANVLTF
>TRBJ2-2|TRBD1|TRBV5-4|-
TGTGCCAGCAGCTTGACCCGGACAGGGTTCGGGGAGCTGTTTTTT
CASSLTRTGFGELFF
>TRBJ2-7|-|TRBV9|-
TGTGCCAGCAGCGTAGACAGAATTCCTTACGAGCAGTACTTC
CASSVDRIPYEQYF
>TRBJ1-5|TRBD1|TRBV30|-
TGTGCCTGGAGTGTGAGGCAGGGGGCTTTTTATCAGCCCCAGCATTTT
CAWSVRQGAFYQPQHF
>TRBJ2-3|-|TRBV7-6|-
TGTGCCAGCAGCTTATCCGGCACAGATACGCAGTATTTT
CASSLSGTDTQYF
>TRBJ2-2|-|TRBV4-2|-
TGTGCCAGCAGCCAAGATCCGGCGGCGACCACCGGGGAGCTGTTTTTT
CASSQDPAATTGELFF
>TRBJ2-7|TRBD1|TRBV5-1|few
TGCGCCAGCAGCCCGCAGCGGACAGGGTCCTACGAGCAGTACTTC
CASSPQRTGSYEQYF
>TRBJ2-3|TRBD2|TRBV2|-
TGTGCCAGCAGTGAAACGGTAGCGGGGGCCCCCACCCTCGTAGATACGCAGTATTTT
CASSETVAGAPTLVDTQYF
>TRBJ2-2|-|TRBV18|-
TGTGCCAGCTCCCCTCAGGCAGGGTCGAACACCGGGGAGCTGTTTTTT
CASSPQAGSNTGELFF
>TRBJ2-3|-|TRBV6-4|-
TGTGCCAGCAGTAGGAGCGGAGCACAAGATACGCAGTATTTT
CASSRSGAQDTQYF
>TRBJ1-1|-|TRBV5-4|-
TGTGCCAGCAGCTTGGCGGAGGGAACTGAAGCTTTCTTT
CASSLAEGTEAFF
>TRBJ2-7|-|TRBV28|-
TGTGCCAGCAGCACCAGGGGTATCTCCTACGAGCAGTACTTC
CASSTRGISYEQYF
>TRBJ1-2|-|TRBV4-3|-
TGCGCCAGCAGCCAATGGCGGACACCCATCTATGGCTACACCTTC
CASSQWRTPIYGYTF
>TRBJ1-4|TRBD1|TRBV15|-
TGTGCCACCAGCAGAGATTTGGGCAGGGGGCTTGAAAAACTGTTTTTT
CATSRDLGRGLEKLFF
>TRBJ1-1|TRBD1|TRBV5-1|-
TGCGCCAGCAGCTTCAGGGGGCAGGCGTTCACTGAAGCTTTCTTT
CASSFRGQAFTEAFF
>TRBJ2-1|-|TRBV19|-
TGTGCCAGTAGTATAGCAGGGTATGAGCAGTTCTTC
CASSIAGYEQFF